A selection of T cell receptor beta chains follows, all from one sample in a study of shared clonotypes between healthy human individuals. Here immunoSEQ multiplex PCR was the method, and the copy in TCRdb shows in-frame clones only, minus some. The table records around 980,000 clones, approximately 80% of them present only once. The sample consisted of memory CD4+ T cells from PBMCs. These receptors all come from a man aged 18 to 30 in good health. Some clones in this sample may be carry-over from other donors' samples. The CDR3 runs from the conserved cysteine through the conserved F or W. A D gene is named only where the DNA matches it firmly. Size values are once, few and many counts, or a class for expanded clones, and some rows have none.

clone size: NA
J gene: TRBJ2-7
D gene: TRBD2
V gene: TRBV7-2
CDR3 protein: CASSFRTSVIYEQYF
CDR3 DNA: TGTGCCAGCAGCTTTAGGACTAGCGTAATCTACGAGCAGTACTTC

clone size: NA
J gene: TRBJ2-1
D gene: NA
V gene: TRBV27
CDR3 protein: CASSFRGYEQFF
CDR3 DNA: TGTGCCAGCAGTTTCAGGGGCTATGAGCAGTTCTTC

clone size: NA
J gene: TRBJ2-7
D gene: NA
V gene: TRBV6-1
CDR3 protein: CAHAPGSAYEQYF
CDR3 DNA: TGTGCCCACGCACCTGGCTCCGCCTACGAGCAGTACTTC

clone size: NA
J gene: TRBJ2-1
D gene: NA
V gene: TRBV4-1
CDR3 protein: CASSQDGRPGAYNEQFF
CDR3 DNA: TGCGCCAGCAGCCAAGATGGTCGGCCAGGGGCCTACAATGAGCAGTTCTTC

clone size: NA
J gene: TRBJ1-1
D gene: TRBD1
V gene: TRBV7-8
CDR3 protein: CASSRSRDIGTGITEAFF
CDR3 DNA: TGTGCCAGCAGCAGAAGCCGCGATATCGGGACAGGGATAACTGAAGCTTTCTTT

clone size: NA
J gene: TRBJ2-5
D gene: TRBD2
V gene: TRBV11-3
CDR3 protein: CASSLGLAGEVAETQYF
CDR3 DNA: TGTGCCAGCAGCTTAGGACTAGCGGGAGAGGTGGCAGAGACCCAGTACTTC

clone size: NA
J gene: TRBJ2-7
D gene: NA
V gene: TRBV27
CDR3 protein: CASSLFRLGPSEQYF
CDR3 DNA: TGTGCCAGCAGTTTATTTCGGCTAGGGCCGAGCGAGCAGTACTTC

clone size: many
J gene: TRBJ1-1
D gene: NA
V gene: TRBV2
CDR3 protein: CASRIQGANTEAFF
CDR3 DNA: TGTGCCAGCAGGATACAGGGTGCCAACACTGAAGCTTTCTTT

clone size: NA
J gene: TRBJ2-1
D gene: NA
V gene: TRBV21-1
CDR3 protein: CASSKGLAETYNEQFF
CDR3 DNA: TGTGCCAGCAGCAAAGGGCTAGCGGAAACCTACAATGAGCAGTTCTTC

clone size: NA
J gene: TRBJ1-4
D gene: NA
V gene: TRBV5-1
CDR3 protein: CASSVRGSNEKLFF
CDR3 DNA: TGCGCCAGCAGCGTGCGGGGGTCTAATGAAAAACTGTTTTTT

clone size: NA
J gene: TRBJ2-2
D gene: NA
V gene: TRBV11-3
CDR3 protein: CASSSGTHTGELFF
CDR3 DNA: TGTGCCAGCAGCTCAGGGACCCACACCGGGGAGCTGTTTTTT

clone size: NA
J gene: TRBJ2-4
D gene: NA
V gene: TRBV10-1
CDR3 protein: CASSEKEWQGIQYF
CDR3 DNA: TGCGCCAGCAGTGAGAAGGAGTGGCAGGGCATTCAGTACTTC

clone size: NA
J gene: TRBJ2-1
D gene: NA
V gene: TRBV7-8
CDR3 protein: CASSLELGLSGIYEQFF
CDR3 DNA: TGTGCCAGCAGCTTAGAATTGGGGCTAAGCGGTATATATGAGCAGTTCTTC

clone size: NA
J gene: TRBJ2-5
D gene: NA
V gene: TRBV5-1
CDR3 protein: CASSPGLRDRVLQETQYF
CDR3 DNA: TGCGCCAGCAGCCCGGGTTTGAGGGATCGGGTATTACAAGAGACCCAGTACTTC

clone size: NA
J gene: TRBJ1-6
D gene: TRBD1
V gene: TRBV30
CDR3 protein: CAWSGQGGSYNSPLHF
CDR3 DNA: TGTGCCTGGAGTGGACAGGGCGGCTCCTATAATTCACCCCTCCACTTT

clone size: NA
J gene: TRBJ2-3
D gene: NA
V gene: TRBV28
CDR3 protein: CASSPDTPTDTQYF
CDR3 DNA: TGTGCCAGCAGTCCGGACACCCCCACAGATACGCAGTATTTT

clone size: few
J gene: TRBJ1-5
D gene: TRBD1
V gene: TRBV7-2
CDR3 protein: CASSLTGEQPQHF
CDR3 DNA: TGTGCCAGCAGCTTGACAGGGGAGCAGCCCCAGCATTTT

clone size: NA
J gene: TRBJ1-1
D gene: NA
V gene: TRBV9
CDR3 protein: CASSVQGATANTEAFF
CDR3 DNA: TGTGCCAGCAGCGTACAAGGGGCCACAGCGAACACTGAAGCTTTCTTT

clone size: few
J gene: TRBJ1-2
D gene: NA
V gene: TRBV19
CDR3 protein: CASSPQGRGYYGYTF
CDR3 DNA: TGTGCCAGTAGTCCACAGGGAAGGGGCTATTATGGCTACACCTTC

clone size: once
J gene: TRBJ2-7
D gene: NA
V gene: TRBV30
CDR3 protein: CAWSAPTGGSSYEQYF
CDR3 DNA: TGTGCCTGGAGCGCCCCCACTGGCGGAAGCTCCTACGAGCAGTACTTC

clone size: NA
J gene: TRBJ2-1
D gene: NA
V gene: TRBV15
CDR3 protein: CATSPNWRGSYNEQFF
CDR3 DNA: TGTGCCACCAGCCCAAATTGGAGGGGCTCCTACAATGAGCAGTTCTTC

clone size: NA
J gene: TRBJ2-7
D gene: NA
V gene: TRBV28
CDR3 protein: CASSLAYYEQYF
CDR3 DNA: TGTGCCAGCAGTTTAGCTTACTACGAGCAGTACTTC

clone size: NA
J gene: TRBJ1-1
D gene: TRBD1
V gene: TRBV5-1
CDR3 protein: CASSPTTGARNTEAFF
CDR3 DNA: TGCGCCAGCAGCCCAACGACAGGGGCTAGGAACACTGAAGCTTTCTTT

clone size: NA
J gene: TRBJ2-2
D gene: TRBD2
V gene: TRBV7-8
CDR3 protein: CASSSRTSGSKTGELFF
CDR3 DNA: TGTGCCAGCAGCTCTCGGACTAGCGGGAGTAAGACCGGGGAGCTGTTTTTT

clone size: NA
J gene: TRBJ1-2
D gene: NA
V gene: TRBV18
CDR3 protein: CASSSLTGGYTF
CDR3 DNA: TGTGCCAGCTCATCCTTGACGGGTGGCTACACCTTC

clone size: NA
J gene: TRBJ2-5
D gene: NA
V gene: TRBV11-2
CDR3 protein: CASSLAPGVPQYF
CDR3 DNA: TGTGCCAGCAGCTTAGCCCCAGGAGTTCCCCAGTACTTC

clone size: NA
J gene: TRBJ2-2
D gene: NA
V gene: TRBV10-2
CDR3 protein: CASSGVFGDTGELFF
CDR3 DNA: TGCGCCAGCAGTGGGGTTTTTGGCGACACCGGGGAGCTGTTTTTT

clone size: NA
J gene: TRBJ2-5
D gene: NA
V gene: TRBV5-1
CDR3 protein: CASSLTVEETQYF
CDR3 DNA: TGCGCCAGCAGCTTGACAGTAGAAGAGACCCAGTACTTC

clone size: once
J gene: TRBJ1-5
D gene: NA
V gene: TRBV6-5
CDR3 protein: CASRLDSNQPQHF
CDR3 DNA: TGTGCCAGCAGACTCGACAGCAATCAGCCCCAGCATTTT

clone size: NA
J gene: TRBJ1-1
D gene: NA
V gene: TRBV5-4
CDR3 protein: CASSLAMVNTEAFF
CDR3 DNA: TGTGCCAGCAGCTTGGCCATGGTGAACACTGAAGCTTTCTTT

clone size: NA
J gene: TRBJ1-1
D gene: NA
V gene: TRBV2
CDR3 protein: CASSGGTRNTEAFF
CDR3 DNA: TGTGCCAGCAGTGGTGGCACAAGGAACACTGAAGCTTTCTTT

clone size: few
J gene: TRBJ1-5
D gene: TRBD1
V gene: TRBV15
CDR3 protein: CATSRFGTGTDQPQHF
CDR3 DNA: TGTGCCACCAGCAGGTTCGGGACAGGGACGGACCAGCCCCAGCATTTT

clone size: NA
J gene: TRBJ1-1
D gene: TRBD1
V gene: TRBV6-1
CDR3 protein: CASSGAIGDRGTEAFF
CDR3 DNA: TGTGCCAGCAGTGGCGCGATAGGGGACAGGGGCACTGAAGCTTTCTTT

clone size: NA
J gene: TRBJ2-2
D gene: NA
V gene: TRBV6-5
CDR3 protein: CASSSGYITGELFF
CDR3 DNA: TGTGCCAGCAGTTCCGGATATATCACCGGGGAGCTGTTTTTT

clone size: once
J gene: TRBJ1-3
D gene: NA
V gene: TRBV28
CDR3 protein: CASSRGGASSGNTIYF
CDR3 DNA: TGTGCCAGCAGTCGGGGCGGGGCCAGCTCTGGAAACACCATATATTTT

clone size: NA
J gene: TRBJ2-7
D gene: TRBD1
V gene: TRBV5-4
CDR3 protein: CASSPGQGASYEQYF
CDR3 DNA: TGTGCCAGCAGCCCGGGACAGGGGGCCTCCTACGAGCAGTACTTC

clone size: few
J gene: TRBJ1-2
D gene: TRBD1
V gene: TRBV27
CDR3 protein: CASSPQRTGGIGGYTF
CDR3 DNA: TGTGCCAGCAGTCCACAACGGACAGGGGGCATTGGTGGCTACACCTTC

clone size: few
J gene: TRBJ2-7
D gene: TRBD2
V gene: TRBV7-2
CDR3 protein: CASSFGQAGDHEQYF
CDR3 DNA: TGTGCCAGCAGCTTCGGACAAGCGGGAGACCACGAGCAGTACTTC

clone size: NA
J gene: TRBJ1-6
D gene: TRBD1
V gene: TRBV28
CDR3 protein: CASTRDRTGSPLHF
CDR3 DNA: TGTGCCAGCACCCGGGACAGGACCGGTTCACCCCTCCACTTT

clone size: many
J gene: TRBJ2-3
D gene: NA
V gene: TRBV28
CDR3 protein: CASSPGGPDTQYF
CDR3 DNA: TGTGCCAGCAGCCCGGGCGGGCCAGATACGCAGTATTTT

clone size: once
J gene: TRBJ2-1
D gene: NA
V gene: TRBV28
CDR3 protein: CASSPSSSGDSYNEQFF
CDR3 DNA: TGTGCCAGCAGTCCCTCCTCCAGTGGGGACTCCTACAATGAGCAGTTCTTC